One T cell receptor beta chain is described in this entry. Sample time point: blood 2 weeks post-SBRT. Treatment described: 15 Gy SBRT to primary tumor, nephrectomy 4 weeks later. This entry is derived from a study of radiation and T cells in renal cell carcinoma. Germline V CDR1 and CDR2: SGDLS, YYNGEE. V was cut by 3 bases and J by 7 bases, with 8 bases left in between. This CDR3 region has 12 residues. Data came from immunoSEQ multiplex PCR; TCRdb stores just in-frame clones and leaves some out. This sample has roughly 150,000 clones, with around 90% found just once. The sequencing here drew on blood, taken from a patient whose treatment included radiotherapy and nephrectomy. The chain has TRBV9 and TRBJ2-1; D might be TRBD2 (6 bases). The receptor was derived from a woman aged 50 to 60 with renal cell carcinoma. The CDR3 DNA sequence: TGTGCCAGCAGCGACCGGGGGAATGAGCAGTTCTTC. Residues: CASSDRGNEQFF.